These T cell receptor beta chains were read from a single sample in a study of blood T cell repertoires in COVID-19. Repertoires were generated with immunoSEQ multiplex PCR, while TCRdb's copy carries only in-frame clones and drops some. This repertoire shows roughly 300,000 clones, 86% found once; its top ten account for around 1.5%. The source material was peripheral blood. These receptors all stem from a woman aged 45-65 years with acute or convalescent COVID-19. Both conserved end residues are part of each CDR3.

V	CDR3
TRBV19	CASSPGLAIEGHEQYF
TRBV7-2	CTPTPGLIYNEQFF
TRBV29-1	CSVDDGTDTQYF
TRBV19	CASSIRGSGNQPQHF
TRBV6-6	CASSYGLAGAGEQYF
TRBV7-2	CASSYTTSGTYEQYF
TRBV2	CASRRRGRETISTDTQYF
TRBV7-2	CASSLVAGGGYNEQFF
TRBV5-1	CASSLVAGTSYEQYF
TRBV7-9	CASSLRRGASTEQYF
TRBV27	CASSSDRGTVFNTGELFF
TRBV10-3	CAISESDRNYQPQHF
TRBV7-3	CASSSTSGNYNEQFF
TRBV11-3	CASSPGLAGPSYEQYF
TRBV21-1	CASSPLQDRAKGNQPQHF
TRBV18	CASSPTSGSTDTQYF
TRBV9	CASSIDRADTEAFF